This T cell receptor beta chain derives from a study of identical twins. Notes on the study in general: With abundant cord blood beta clonotypes, insertions were fewer; memory repertoires showed no such pattern.

A word on this clonotype: The antigen is undetermined.

One entry per CDR3 protein, called by TCRdb with MiXCR from the 5' RACE reads. The sample yields 300,000 to 400,000 distinct CDR3 sequences, roughly 9% seen once. This CDR3 has 16 residues. Germline V gives CDR1 SGHRS, CDR2 YFSETQ. V dropped 4 bases and J dropped 5; count of bases not matched to a gene: 10. Healthy Caucasians, and only they, were the donors. This clonotype originated in a woman aged 45 to 65 in good health. The sequencing input was naive T cells sorted from blood. V is TRBV5-1 and J is TRBJ2-3; 10 positions agree with TRBD2. Here the CDR3 reads CASSPGASGRGDTQYF. CDR3 in DNA: TGCGCCAGCAGCCCAGGGGCTAGCGGGAGAGGAGATACGCAGTATTTT.